A single sample is the source of the 2 T cell receptor beta chains below, sequenced in a study of identical twins. TCRdb reprocessed the 5' RACE reads via MiXCR and lists one record per CDR3 protein. Seen here are a few hundred thousand distinct CDR3 sequences, approximately 10% observed once, and the top ten hold roughly 3%. The data were also submitted as part of a second study, on yellow fever vaccine responses in identical twins.

Sequencing input: PBMCs. The source is a woman younger than 35 in good health.

This clonotype was seen more than once but under ten times. The gene calls are TRBV5-1 and TRBJ2-4, with 9 bases that match TRBD2. CDR1 and CDR2 (germline): SGHRS, YFSETQ. The CDR3 consists of 18 residues. The junction had 8 bases not matched to a gene; V was cut back by 0 bases and J by 1 base. The CDR3 region is CASSLDPSGESAKNIQYF. CDR3 sequence (DNA): TGCGCCAGCAGCTTGGATCCTAGCGGGGAATCGGCCAAAAACATTCAGTACTTC.

The chain has TRBV7-9 and TRBJ2-7, with D possibly matching TRBD2 (5 bases). The CDR3 runs to 13 residues. V was shortened by 5 bases and J by 3 bases, with 11 bases between the two germline ends. The germline gives CDR1 SEHNR, CDR2 FQNEAQ (reference sequence). DNA of the CDR3: TGTGCCAGCAGCAAGGAGGAATTCTACGAGCAGTACTTC. Its translation: CASSKEEFYEQYF.